The T cell receptor (beta chain) described here comes from a study of cytomegalovirus exposure and HLA in healthy donors (dated by TCRdb to about 2017). Study-wide context: In an earlier analysis of 450 to 750 of the donors, 250 to 350 Gb of sequence data and 120 million or so unique TCR beta sequences from 180 million or so T cells were reported. Typing coverage differed by locus: A, B, C, DRB1 and DQB1 were typed in roughly 620-640 donors, DQA1 in 500 to 550, DPA1 in 600 to 610, and DPB1 in 400 to 480. Donor age, sex, ethnicity and CMV serostatus were collected together with the repertoire data. Because of strong linkage in the cohort, a few DR-DQ haplotypes were treated as single units for association and clustering. In addition to the first cohort of 650 to 800 subjects, a separate validation cohort of approximately 130 different subjects was used. Of the 300 to 500 genotyped donors, 75% to 85% were placed in the genetic ancestry cluster associated with self-reported Caucasian donors. In an earlier analysis of more than 550 of the donors, high-throughput TCR beta sequencing was used to judge whether each TCR beta V gene segment behaved as functional or pseudogenic. To study patterns of TCR occurrence, a later analysis re-analyzed previously published TCR beta repertoires from around 670 donors and added high-resolution HLA genotyping. In a later genetic analysis, genome-wide SNP genotypes for about 65% of the roughly 670 donors were used, and that subset was treated as a discovery cohort. Rather than using new phenotypic data, the later analysis identified candidate immune exposures from TCR beta sequences and from how often those sequences occurred across donors. All discovery cohort repertoires had been generated using a single sequencing platform. Approximately 310 gigabases of sequencing data and approximately 93 million unique TCR sequences were included in an early release covering about 700 HLA-typed donors. Among over 350 genotyped donors of the cohort, an average of around 240,000 unique TCR beta nucleotide sequences were sequenced per donor, around a sixth of them non-productive. Class I and class II HLA loci were covered by the typing at four-digit resolution. The aim of the study was to test whether cataloging public T cell receptors could identify signatures of past pathogen exposure. To predict cytomegalovirus infection status, the study combined high-throughput TCR immunosequencing, statistical association of individual TCRs with disease status, and machine learning. The study profiled the T cell repertoires of about 640 subjects by immunosequencing and related them to cytomegalovirus serostatus.

The cohort was made up of 650 to 700 healthy bone marrow donors. At the time of sampling, all cohort members were nominally healthy, though unrecorded immune exposures were likely present. The donor tested CMV seronegative and was one of the 352 seronegative cohort members. Every donor gave a peripheral blood sample, and the peripheral blood mononuclear cells from that sample were used for TCR beta sequencing. Genomic DNA extraction from the blood cell samples was performed with the Qiagen DNeasy Blood Extraction Kit. As concerns this clone: Its antigen is not yet known. No base quality information exists; no much larger clone differs at one position.

Its CDR3 holds 14 amino acids, cysteine through phenylalanine. Only the CDR3 region is kept as DNA, spanning 42 bases read in frame from base 1. CDR1 and CDR2 are drawn from the germline V gene: MNHNS, SASEGT. Cut back by 7 bases and 4 bases, the V and J ends lie 16 bases apart. Paper-wide results and their limitations: According to a later analysis, TCR association rates differed among HLA loci, with DRB1 alleles showing the most associated TCRs and HLA-C alleles showing the fewest. According to the authors, the approach could potentially be generalized to other disease states and immunological phenotypes. Sequencing depth was assumed to be roughly uniform across donors in the presence/absence analyses, though that assumption may not hold. The classifier was reported to diagnose cytomegalovirus status with high specificity and sensitivity in both the original and validation cohorts. Correlated functional status among segregating V segments might be attributable to linkage disequilibrium, but an unknown experimental factor could not be ruled out. Several of the top co-occurrence clusters appeared to be linked to parvovirus B19, influenza, CMV and Epstein-Barr virus, according to a later analysis. Because HLA typing was missing for some donors at each locus, association tests included only the typed subset. A cluster of highly shared sequence variants was judged likely to represent a technical artifact of the sequencing pipeline. An association between a missense DCLRE1C variant and V-gene and J-gene trimming of TCR beta chains was found in a later genetic analysis and replicated in an independent cohort. In vitro tests confirmed that a few of the cytomegalovirus-associated TCR beta chains recognize cytomegalovirus antigens. An earlier analysis of 450 to 750 of the donors showed that most TCR beta V segments appeared in productive rearrangements either about 87% or about 30% of the time, which broadly matched IMGT annotations. A further reported finding was that TCR beta sequences accurately predicted the HLA-A and HLA-B alleles for most subjects in the first cohort. For the cohort, immune exposure information was limited to CMV serostatus. Because the 87-base-pair reads could not distinguish some IMGT-functional V segments, including TRBV6-2 and TRBV6-3, those segments were excluded. The study listed 164 TCR beta chains as associated with cytomegalovirus. In this cohort, only TCR beta chains were sequenced, and detectable features were limited by the absence of alpha or paired-chain data. Compared with equally common non-associated chains, HLA-associated TCR beta chains in a later analysis were more clonally expanded and had lower generation probabilities. At a false discovery rate of 0.05, a later analysis linked roughly 17,000 TCR beta sequences to specific HLA alleles. Most TCR sequences were observed very rarely across donors, whereas some public TCRs were present in many individuals. Compared with the roughly 720-donor mean, donors in an Asian-associated ancestry cluster had fewer N-insertions in productive TCRs, according to a later genetic analysis. Because counts were too low, more than 15 rarely observed V segments, including chromosome 9 orphons, were left out of the earlier analysis of over 550 of the donors. When HLA alleles, especially DR and DQ, strongly co-occurred, TCR associations were difficult to assign to individual alleles. Most CMV-associated TCR beta chains appeared to be HLA-restricted in a later analysis, and the HLA associations seemed to be driven largely by CMV exposure.

Library construction relied on the immunoSEQ multiplex PCR assay. For the multiplex PCR, a mixture combining 60 forward primers for TCR Vbeta segments and 13 reverse primers for TCR Jbeta segments was used. The CDR3 region of rearranged TCR beta genes was amplified from genomic DNA by a multiplex PCR assay. The amplified TCR beta libraries were sequenced on the Illumina HiSeq System as 87-base-pair reads. From the authors' description of their analysis: A later analysis tallied 80 million to 95 million unique TCR beta chains across the approximately 670 repertoires, and about 10 million of those chains were shared by two or more donors. Raw reads were error-corrected and collapsed into unique sequences with a nearest-neighbor algorithm that merged closely related sequences to remove PCR and sequencing errors. To assign V, D and J gene segments, CDR3 sequences were aligned to IMGT reference sequences. For a sequence to be retained, a match of at least six nucleotides to both a V gene segment and a J gene segment was required. A rearrangement was called productive if the CDR3 had no stop codons and remained in frame with V and J, and every other rearrangement was called non-productive. Following IMGT convention, CDR3 was defined as the stretch from the second conserved V-encoded cysteine up to the conserved J-encoded phenylalanine. In an earlier analysis of just under 600 of the donors, sequences lacking an unambiguous match to a single V gene segment were excluded. An earlier analysis of a few hundred of the donors classified V segments as functional when productive rearrangements were above 56.7% and as segregating when the standard deviation between donors was above 5%. A statistical classification framework was built for diagnosing cytomegalovirus status from the catalog of TCR beta chain sequences. In a later analysis, TCR nucleotide sequences were compared against IMGT/GENE-DB human TR gene sequences so that V and J genes could be assigned. The TCRdist pipeline was used in a later analysis to assign CDR3 sequences and most-parsimonious VDJ recombination scenarios. In a later analysis, every TCR beta chain was defined by the combination of its CDR3 amino acid sequence and its V-gene family, and reads without a unique V-gene family were dropped. To address suspected cross-contamination and a sequencing artifact, a later analysis removed a few hundred highly shared, low-generation-probability nucleotide sequences. In a later analysis, a clonal expansion index for each public chain was calculated from normalized within-repertoire ranks of inferred template counts. In a later analysis, generation probabilities were computed using a VDJ recombination model fitted to out-of-frame rearrangements, and the results were checked against IGoR. A later analysis scored TCR-TCR, TCR-HLA and TCR-CMV co-occurrence with hypergeometric tests, applying a repertoire-size bias correction to TCR pairs. To estimate false discovery rates, a later analysis permuted the HLA or CMV assignments 20 times. A later analysis grouped co-occurring TCRs with DBSCAN, adding TCRdist sequence similarity when clustering within HLA-allele-positive subsets. Repertoires with fewer than 30,000 or more than 120,000 public chains, plus five repertoires with anomalous nucleotide sharing, were excluded from co-occurrence clustering. Drawn from immuneACCESS, this table holds only the in-frame rearrangements with V and J called that TCRdb kept. Clones are partly lost; checked studies trace under half to an unresolved V gene and leave the rest unexplained. V and J calls and clone size are copied from that table; D and trimming were computed from the DNA. Present in this sample are fewer than 200,000 clones, roughly 84% of which were seen just once. Together, the top ten hold about 1.6% of the sample.

In this chain, TRBV6-1 is recombined with TRBJ1-1, and perhaps TRBD1 as D gene, on 5 matching bases. Sequencing input: PBMCs. The clonotype originates from a male donor in good health and CMV-seronegative. The CDR3 amino acid sequence is: CASMKGASGTEAFF. The DNA reads as follows: TGTGCCAGCATGAAAGGGGCGTCTGGCACTGAAGCTTTCTTT.